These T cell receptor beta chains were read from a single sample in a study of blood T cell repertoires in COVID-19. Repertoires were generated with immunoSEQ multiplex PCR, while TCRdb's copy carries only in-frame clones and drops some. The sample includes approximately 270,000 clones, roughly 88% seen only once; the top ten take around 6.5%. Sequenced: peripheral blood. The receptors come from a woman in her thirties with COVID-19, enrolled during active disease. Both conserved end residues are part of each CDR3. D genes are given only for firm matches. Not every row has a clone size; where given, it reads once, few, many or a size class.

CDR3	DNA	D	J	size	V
CASSLGRSPLHF	TGTGCCAGCAGCTTGGGGAGGTCACCCCTCCACTTT	.	TRBJ1-6	.	TRBV5-4
CASSQDRTGADGYTF	TGCGCCAGCAGCCAAGATAGGACAGGGGCTGACGGCTACACCTTC	TRBD1	TRBJ1-2	.	TRBV4-3
CASSLSHLGDDEKLFF	TGTGCCAGCAGCTTGTCTCACCTCGGGGATGACGAAAAACTGTTTTTT	.	TRBJ1-4	.	TRBV5-4
CASGLGPPRDIQYF	TGTGCCAGCGGCCTGGGTCCCCCGAGGGACATTCAGTACTTC	.	TRBJ2-4	.	TRBV27
CASSFSRGGTIGLEQYF	TGTGCCAGCAGCTTCTCGCGGGGGGGAACAATAGGACTCGAGCAGTACTTC	TRBD2	TRBJ2-7	.	TRBV7-2
CASRKHQGYTF	TGTGCCAGCAGGAAACATCAAGGCTACACCTTC	.	TRBJ1-2	.	TRBV6-5
CASSFRGQVEAFF	TGTGCCAGCAGCTTCAGAGGACAGGTAGAAGCTTTCTTT	TRBD1	TRBJ1-1	.	TRBV7-9
CASSLGAGPTQYF	TGTGCCAGCAGCTTGGGGGCCGGCCCTACTCAGTACTTC	.	TRBJ2-5	.	TRBV5-8
CASSQEVTSGSTDTQYF	TGTGCCAGCAGCCAAGAGGTGACTAGCGGAAGCACAGATACGCAGTATTTT	TRBD2	TRBJ2-3	.	TRBV4-2
CASRPTGGSTGELFF	TGCGCCAGCCGCCCAACAGGGGGCTCGACCGGGGAGCTGTTTTTT	TRBD1	TRBJ2-2	.	TRBV5-1
CASSEDRRLLRIEAFF	TGTGCCAGCAGTGAGGACAGGAGACTCTTGAGGATTGAAGCTTTCTTT	TRBD1	TRBJ1-1	.	TRBV6-1
CAISESSGGNNEQFF	TGTGCCATCAGTGAGTCTAGCGGGGGGAACAATGAGCAGTTCTTC	TRBD2	TRBJ2-1	.	TRBV10-3
CASSLGQGGNEQFF	TGCGCCAGCAGCTTGGGGCAGGGAGGGAATGAGCAGTTCTTC	TRBD2	TRBJ2-1	.	TRBV5-1
CASSPTGQGANYGYTF	TGCGCCAGCAGCCCCACCGGACAGGGGGCTAACTATGGCTACACCTTC	TRBD1	TRBJ1-2	.	TRBV5-1
CASSFLLLKGVNEQFF	TGTGCCAGCAGCTTTCTATTACTAAAAGGGGTCAATGAGCAGTTCTTC	.	TRBJ2-1	.	TRBV11-2
CASSTRLAGVGGELFF	TGTGCCAGCAGCACCCGACTAGCGGGGGTTGGCGGGGAGCTGTTTTTT	TRBD2	TRBJ2-2	.	TRBV5-6
CATSTGLTVNTEAFF	TGCGCCACCTCGACAGGTTTGACCGTGAACACTGAAGCTTTCTTT	.	TRBJ1-1	.	TRBV5-1
CASSPLDRGHEQYF	TGCGCCAGCAGCCCACTGGACAGGGGCCACGAGCAGTACTTC	TRBD1	TRBJ2-7	.	TRBV4-1
CASGSIRDGGDGKLFF	TGTGCTAGTGGTTCTATCCGGGACGGGGGAGACGGGAAACTGTTTTTT	.	TRBJ1-4	.	TRBV12-5
CASSLRGWGFYGYTF	TGTGCCAGCAGTTTACGGGGTTGGGGTTTCTATGGCTACACCTTC	.	TRBJ1-2	.	TRBV27
CASSQKRGVYNEQFF	TGTGCCAGCAGCCAAAAGCGGGGGGTTTACAATGAGCAGTTCTTC	TRBD2	TRBJ2-1	.	TRBV4-2
CASSRQGNQPQHF	TGTGCCAGTAGTAGACAGGGAAATCAGCCCCAGCATTTT	TRBD1	TRBJ1-5	.	TRBV19
CASSDAASSYNEQFF	TGTGCCAGCAGTGACGCAGCGAGCTCCTACAATGAGCAGTTCTTC	.	TRBJ2-1	once	TRBV2
CASSAGTGPGVDTQYF	TGCGCCAGCAGTGCTGGGACAGGGCCGGGGGTAGATACGCAGTATTTT	TRBD1	TRBJ2-3	.	TRBV10-1
CASNLIAGDGTDTQYF	TGTGCCAGCAACTTAATAGCGGGGGACGGCACAGATACGCAGTATTTT	TRBD2	TRBJ2-3	.	TRBV11-2
CASSRSGGSYNEQFF	TGTGCCAGTAGTAGGAGCGGGGGATCCTACAATGAGCAGTTCTTC	TRBD2	TRBJ2-1	.	TRBV19
CASSNPKRGGRETQYF	TGTGCCAGTAGTAATCCTAAGCGGGGGGGCCGGGAGACCCAGTACTTC	TRBD2	TRBJ2-5	.	TRBV19
CASSIGRVGVYGYTF	TGTGCCAGTAGTATCGGGAGGGTCGGCGTCTATGGCTACACCTTC	.	TRBJ1-2	once	TRBV19
CASSRGLPYEQYF	TGTGCCAGCAGTCGCGGGCTGCCTTACGAGCAGTACTTC	.	TRBJ2-7	few	TRBV6-5
CASSLGGGETQYF	TGTGCCAGCAGCTTAGGGGGAGGGGAGACGCAGTATTTT	TRBD2	TRBJ2-3	.	TRBV11-2
CASSQGDGYTF	TGTGCCAGCTCACAGGGGGACGGCTACACCTTC	.	TRBJ1-2	.	TRBV18
CASGGVAHRGGSDYGYTF	TGTGCCAGCGGAGGCGTCGCACACAGGGGGGGGTCTGACTATGGCTACACCTTC	TRBD1	TRBJ1-2	once	TRBV2
CASSPPAGYDTQYF	TGTGCCAGCTCACCACCGGCGGGATACGATACGCAGTATTTT	.	TRBJ2-3	.	TRBV18
CASTSRRTGVNSPLHF	TGTGCCAGCACATCGAGGAGGACAGGGGTGAATTCACCCCTCCACTTT	TRBD1	TRBJ1-6	.	TRBV5-6
CASSIPGMTEAFF	TGTGCCAGTAGTATACCAGGGATGACTGAAGCTTTCTTT	.	TRBJ1-1	.	TRBV19
CASSFRGFSYEQYF	TGTGCCAGCAGTTTTAGAGGGTTTTCCTACGAGCAGTACTTC	.	TRBJ2-7	.	TRBV28
CASRDRENTGELFF	TGTGCCAGCAGGGACAGGGAAAACACCGGGGAGCTGTTTTTT	TRBD1	TRBJ2-2	.	TRBV6-5
CASSPNLKLNGEQFF	TGTGCCAGCAGCCCGAACCTAAAACTAAACGGTGAGCAGTTCTTC	.	TRBJ2-1	.	TRBV5-6
CATSDSDRGQHF	TGTGCCACCAGTGATAGCGATCGAGGCCAGCATTTT	.	TRBJ1-5	once	TRBV24-1
CASSQVGTGLSGNTIYF	TGTGCCAGCAGCCAAGTCGGGACAGGCCTCTCTGGAAACACCATATATTTT	TRBD1	TRBJ1-3	.	TRBV3-1/TRBV3-2
CASSLEVAGGIYNEQFF	TGTGCCAGCAGCCTGGAGGTTGCGGGGGGGATTTACAATGAGCAGTTCTTC	TRBD2	TRBJ2-1	.	TRBV7-6
CASSQGGGGFGEPQHF	TGCGCCAGCAGCCAAGGCGGGGGAGGGTTTGGGGAGCCCCAGCATTTT	.	TRBJ1-5	.	TRBV4-1
CASSFWGATNEKLFF	TGTGCCAGCAGTTTCTGGGGCGCAACTAATGAAAAACTGTTTTTT	.	TRBJ1-4	.	TRBV27
CASSRRVWGTDTQYF	TGTGCCAGCAGCCGTCGGGTCTGGGGCACAGATACGCAGTATTTT	.	TRBJ2-3	.	TRBV7-9
CASIPLEGLNTEAFF	TGTGCCAGCATTCCACTGGAGGGCCTGAACACTGAAGCTTTCTTT	.	TRBJ1-1	.	TRBV2
CASSYSGQGVETQYF	TGTGCCAGCAGTTACTCGGGACAGGGGGTGGAGACCCAGTACTTC	TRBD1	TRBJ2-5	once	TRBV6-5
CASSPQGWTGVVQPQHF	TGTGCCAGCAGTCCGCAAGGCTGGACAGGGGTCGTTCAGCCCCAGCATTTT	TRBD1	TRBJ1-5	many	TRBV28
CASTRSPSDYGYTF	TGTGCCAGTACCCGATCTCCGTCGGACTATGGCTACACCTTC	.	TRBJ1-2	few	TRBV19